The clone carrying this T cell receptor beta chain appeared many times. Its antigen is as yet unknown. Germline V gives CDR1 SQVTM, CDR2 ANQGSEA. Trimming stripped 1 base from V and 4 bases from J, with 4 bases between. The CDR3 has 11 residues. TCRdb ran MiXCR on the 5' RACE reads and lists one entry per CDR3 protein. The sample yields hundreds of thousands of distinct CDR3 sequences, roughly 8% seen once. The sample originates from a study of identical twins. Study conclusions and caveats: Cross-sectional statistical analysis was relied on for the conclusions, without the same donors being followed.

The same data also went into a second study, on yellow fever vaccine responses in identical twins.

What was sequenced was PBMCs. This sequence originates from a woman under 30 in good health. The gene calls are TRBV29-1 and TRBJ1-1; D is uncertain. CDR3 sequence (DNA): TGCAGCGTTGAAGGGGTCACTGAAGCTTTCTTT. It specifies CSVEGVTEAFF. Filled out from reference TRBV29-1 and TRBJ1-1, the complete variable domain reads SAVISQKPSRDICQRGTSLTIQCQVDSQVTMMFWYRQQPGQSLTLIATANQGSEATYESGFVIDKFPISRPNLTFSTLTVSNMSPEDSSIYLCSVEGVTEAFFGQGTRLTVV.